Below are 17 T cell receptor beta chains sequenced from a single sample in a study of control samples from healthy donors and cancer patients. Using immunoSEQ multiplex PCR, the repertoire was profiled, and TCRdb retains in-frame clones only, with some absent. The data show roughly 130,000 clones, 90% seen once. Sample: blood. The receptors were gathered from a man aged 18 to 29 in good health.

The V and J genes are TRBV10-3 and TRBJ1-3; D unresolved. The CDR3 spans 11 residues. V lost 8 bases and J lost 10, with 12 bases in between. The germline V gene encodes CDR1 ENHRY and CDR2 SYGVKD. CDR3 nucleotides: TGTGCCATCGGGATGGCGGAGACCATATATTTT. This translates into CAIGMAETIYF.

This chain uses TRBV21-1 with TRBJ2-7. TRBV21-1 is shown as a pseudogene. This CDR3 contains 12 residues. The CDR3 DNA is TGTGCCAGCAGACCCTCCGTATACGAGCAGTACGTC. It codes for CASRPSVYEQYV.

The CDR3 DNA sequence: TGCGCCAGCAGCTATGCTGTTTTCTCCCAAGAAGAGACCCAGTACTTC. Translation gives CASSYAVFSQEETQYF. The chain carries TRBV5-1 and TRBJ2-5, with no clear D. This CDR3 is 16 amino acids long. V lost 3 bases, J lost 3 bases, and 18 bases lay in between. The germline V gene has CDR1 SGHRS and CDR2 YFSETQ. Drawing the rest from reference TRBV5-1 and TRBJ2-5, the complete variable domain is KAGVTQTPRYLIKTRGQQVTLSCSPISGHRSVSWYQQTPGQGLQFLFEYFSETQRNKGNFPGRFSGRQFSNSRSEMNVSTLELGDSALYLCASSYAVFSQEETQYFGPGTRLLVL.

This chain links TRBV6-5 with TRBJ1-2; 9 bases agree with TRBD1. The CDR3 is 13 amino acids. Germline CDR1 is MNHEY and CDR2 is SVGAGI. V lost 8 bases to trimming and J lost 3 bases; unmatched junction nucleotides: 4. CDR3 coding DNA: TGTGCCAGCCTGGGACAGGGACACTATGGCTACACCTTC. Its protein product is CASLGQGHYGYTF.

The chain carries TRBV6-1 and TRBJ2-2; TRBD2 agrees at 10 bases. The germline CDR1 and CDR2 sequences are MNHNS and SASEGT. The CDR3 length is 16 residues. V dropped 4 bases and J dropped 7; count of bases not matched to a gene: 9. The CDR3: CASSGLAGALDGELFF. CDR3 DNA sequence: TGTGCCAGCAGTGGTCTAGCGGGGGCCCTGGACGGGGAGCTGTTTTTT.

The chain employs TRBV9 and TRBJ2-2, with D maybe TRBD2 (5 bases). The CDR3 spans 15 residues. The V end was cut by 3 bases, the J end by 4 bases, with 13 bases between. Germline V gene sequence: CDR1 SGDLS, CDR2 YYNGEE. In nucleotides, the CDR3 is TGTGCCAGCAGCGATGAGGGAGTCCCCACCGGGGAGCTGTTTTTT. It specifies CASSDEGVPTGELFF.

DNA of the CDR3: TGTGCCAGTACTCCAACATTTACTGGAAACACCATATATTTT. Its protein product is CASTPTFTGNTIYF. The chain recombines TRBV19 with TRBJ1-3; D is unresolved. The CDR3 extends over 14 amino acids. CDR1 is LNHDA, CDR2 SQIVND, per germline (reference sequence). Trimming took off 7 bases at V and 2 bases at J, with 12 bases between the two ends.

J is TRBJ2-5 and V is TRBV5-1, with 11 bases fitting TRBD2. V shed 0 bases, J shed 5 bases, and the junction held 6 bases outside the gene matches. The CDR3 is 16 amino acids. Germline V gene sequence: CDR1 SGHRS, CDR2 YFSETQ. The DNA of the CDR3 is TGCGCCAGCAGCTTGGGGACTAGCGGGTGGTTGGAGACCCAGTACTTC. This codes for CASSLGTSGWLETQYF.

V gene TRBV30 combines with J gene TRBJ1-6; D not resolved. The CDR3 spans 11 residues. V lost 1 base to trimming and J lost 7 bases, with 2 bases between them. Looked up from germline, CDR1 is GTSNPN and CDR2 is SVGIG (reference sequence). CDR3 DNA sequence: TGTGCCTGGAGTGGGAATTCACCCCTCCACTTT. It yields the protein CAWSGNSPLHF.

This rearrangement joins TRBV3-1 (or the pseudogene TRBV3-2) to TRBJ2-7; TRBD1 matches at 8 bases. The CDR3 runs to 14 residues. Germline CDR1 is LGHDT and CDR2 is YNNKEL (reference sequence). After removal of 7 bases from V and 2 bases from J, the junction contained 7 bases not matched to a gene. The CDR3, as DNA: TGTGCCAGCACCCGACAGGGGCAAACCTACGAGCAGTACTTC. It specifies CASTRQGQTYEQYF.

The V call is TRBV6-5, the J call TRBJ2-1; D not certain. The CDR3 runs to 15 residues. With 6 bases removed from V and 6 bases from J, the gap between germline ends came to 18 bases. CDR1 and CDR2 (germline): MNHEY, SVGAGI. The DNA for the CDR3 is TGTGCCAGCAGCCGACTCGCACTCCGGGTCAATGAGCAGTTCTTC. Translated: CASSRLALRVNEQFF.

This clone was recorded only once. This rearrangement joins TRBV7-9 to TRBJ1-1, with D possibly TRBD1 on 6 matching bases. CDR1 and CDR2 from the germline V gene are SEHNR and FQNEAQ (reference sequence). Trimming took off 5 bases at V and 0 bases at J, with 16 bases between the two ends. This CDR3 has 16 residues. The CDR3 loop is CASSAPGRGMNTEAFF. The CDR3 DNA reads as TGTGCCAGCAGCGCCCCCGGGAGGGGGATGAACACTGAAGCTTTCTTT.

The chain links TRBV6-5 to TRBJ2-7; the D gene could be TRBD1 or TRBD2 (6 bases each). There are 15 residues in the CDR3. The germline CDR1 and CDR2 sequences are MNHEY and SVGAGI. Trimming took off 0 bases at V and 4 bases at J, with 13 bases between the two ends. The CDR3 DNA is TGTGCCAGCAGTTACTCGTGGGGGGCGCGGTACGAGCAGTACTTC. Its translation is CASSYSWGARYEQYF.

The chain employs TRBV6-5 and TRBJ2-7; possibly TRBD1 for D (6 bases). The length of the CDR3 is 15 residues. V gave up 6 bases and J gave up 0 bases, with 15 bases separating them. Per germline, CDR1 MNHEY and CDR2 SVGAGI. CDR3 protein: CASSQLTDSSYEQYF. In DNA form, the CDR3 reads TGTGCCAGCAGCCAGCTAACGGACAGCTCCTACGAGCAGTACTTC.

This chain joins TRBV6-1 and TRBJ2-5; 11 nucleotides agree with TRBD1. V dropped 0 bases and J dropped 9; count of bases not matched to a gene: 6. CDR1 and CDR2 (germline): MNHNS, SASEGT. CDR3 length: 15 residues. CDR3 DNA: TGTGCCAGCAGTGAAGCTGGGACAGGGGGTGCAGCCCAGTACTTC. As protein: CASSEAGTGGAAQYF.

This clone appeared a single time. The gene calls are TRBV4-1 and TRBJ1-5, with unresolved D. CDR3 length: 13 amino acids. V lost 2 bases and J 7 bases, leaving 9 bases between the germline ends. CDR1 is MGHRA, CDR2 YSYEKL, per germline. As DNA, the CDR3 is TGCGCCAGCAGCCAATTGGAGGGCCAGCCCCAGCATTTT. Its translation: CASSQLEGQPQHF.

The chain uses TRBV25-1 and TRBJ2-5, with no clear D. The germline gives CDR1 MGHDK, CDR2 SYGVNS. V was clipped by 1 base and J by 1 base, with 10 bases between them. The CDR3 sequence is 15 residues long. The CDR3 protein is CASSESDGLQETQYF. CDR3 nucleotide sequence: TGTGCCAGCAGTGAATCGGACGGTCTCCAAGAGACCCAGTACTTC.